The 6 T cell receptor beta chains below come from one sample, sequenced in a study of breast tumors, draining lymph nodes, adjacent tissues. The lymph nodes were axillary draining lymph nodes from breast cancer patients. Using its own MiXCR run on the multiplex PCR reads, TCRdb lists one record per CDR3 protein. The sample includes about 200,000 distinct CDR3 sequences, 30% to 40% seen only once; the top ten take more than 4%. The specimen sequenced was axillary lymph node tissue. The receptor set was obtained from a female donor with breast cancer. Some clones in this sample may be carry-over from other donors' samples.

A note on this clonotype: A much larger clone sits a single nucleotide away, making a read error possible. The chain carries TRBV4-2 and TRBJ1-2, with 8 positions matching TRBD1. The germline V gene has CDR1 LGHNA and CDR2 YNFKEQ. The CDR3 covers 16 residues. The ends lost 5 bases at V and 5 bases at J; junction bases unmatched: 13. In DNA, the CDR3 is TGTGCCAGCAGCAAATCCGAGACAGGGGAGGGTTATGGCTACACCTTC. Its translation is CASSKSETGEGYGYTF.

This clonotype was counted at least ten times. The chain uses TRBV11-2 and TRBJ2-7, with D possibly being TRBD1 (6 bases). Germline loops: CDR1 SGHAT, CDR2 FQNNGV. V gave up 4 bases and J gave up 2 bases, with 21 bases separating them. CDR3 size: 17 residues. CDR3 bases: TGTGCCAGCAGCTCTCTGAGCCCCGGGACAAACCCCTACGAGCAGTACTTC. Translation gives CASSSLSPGTNPYEQYF. Based on the CDR3 plus reference TRBV11-2 and TRBJ2-7, the full variable domain is EAGVAQSPRYKIIEKRQSVAFWCNPISGHATLYWYQQILGQGPKLLIQFQNNGVVDDSQLPKDRFSAERLKGVDSTLKIQPAKLEDSAVYLCASSSLSPGTNPYEQYFGPGTRLTVT.

In its sample, this clonotype was seen many times. CDR3 in DNA: TGTGCCAGCAGCGCCCAAGGGGGCGGAGAGACCCAGTACTTC. Its translation is CASSAQGGGETQYF. The rearrangement joins TRBV7-9 to TRBJ2-5, with 7 bases that match TRBD1. This CDR3 region has 14 residues. Germline assignment: CDR1 SEHNR and CDR2 FQNEAQ (reference sequence). J was trimmed by 4 bases and V by 5 bases; bases with no gene match: 7.

For this clonotype: A much larger clone lies a single base off, so this may be a read error. The conserved final phenylalanine or tryptophan is absent from the CDR3, which likely points to a read error. The chain carries TRBV5-6 and TRBJ2-1; no clear D. The ends were cut back, 4 bases at V and 0 bases at J, with 17 bases in the middle. The CDR3 spans 17 residues. CDR1 is SGHDT, CDR2 YYEEEE, per germline. CDR3 sequence: CASSGPGGYLSYNEQFC. CDR3 coding DNA: TGTGCCAGCAGCGGGCCCGGCGGTTACCTCTCCTACAATGAGCAGTTCTGC.

This clonotype was counted at least ten times. The chain recombines TRBV29-1 with TRBJ1-2, with D unclear. Germline CDR1 reads SQVTM; CDR2 reads ANQGSEA. The V gene lost 4 bases and the J gene lost 3 bases, with 12 bases spanning the gap. The CDR3 runs to 13 residues. The CDR3 region has the DNA TGCAGCGTTGGGTGGGTTTCGGACTATGGCTACACCTTC. Protein product: CSVGWVSDYGYTF.

In this sample, this clonotype turned up many times. The V gene is TRBV6-2 or TRBV6-3, the J gene TRBJ1-6; D is ambiguous. V dropped 5 bases and J dropped 9 bases, with 17 bases sitting between them. The CDR3 contains 15 residues. Germline V gene data show CDR1 as MNHEY and CDR2 as SVGEGT. The CDR3 protein is CASSHGVRVGSPLHF. In nucleotides, the CDR3 is TGTGCCAGCAGTCACGGGGTGAGGGTCGGTTCACCCCTCCACTTT.